The entry below describes one TCR beta chain. Its antigen has not been determined. The junction does not match germline at one end; this may be a read error. These data are taken from a study of blood T cell repertoires in COVID-19 (dated by TCRdb to 2020 to 2022). Regarding the complete study: The collaborator samples originated in the United States, Italy and Spain and spanned the acute and convalescent phases of COVID-19. The samples were drawn from two sources: the first 160 participants of the ongoing ImmuneRACE study, and 1,000 to 1,500 subjects contributed by 6 global collaborators. Nearly every sample came with metadata listing a de-identified subject ID, COVID-19 status, age in years and sex. Deeply sampled blood TCRbeta repertoires from subjects exposed to, actively infected with, or recovered from COVID-19 were included in the dataset. HLA class I and class II types, where available, came from metadata supplied by the sample provider rather than from assay-based typing. The repertoires were made available in a free public database intended to serve as a resource for research on the immune response to SARS-CoV-2. The material from the prospective study consisted of cDNA or gDNA derived from T cells, B-cell-depleted T cells, or PBMCs. Overall study outcomes, separate from this receptor: The quantity of clinical and demographic metadata differed by source and by participant and was supplied without curation.

Enrolling through a virtual design, the prospective study's participants ranged in age from roughly 18 to 89 years and lived across 20 to 25 United States geographic areas. Cohort assignment in the prospective study relied on participant-reported clinical history from a screening survey and a study questionnaire. Mobile phlebotomists in the prospective study collected whole blood, serum and a nasopharyngeal or oropharyngeal swab from every participant. Participants in the prospective study had the option to provide additional blood draws and questionnaires over a 2-month period. Prospective study blood samples were shipped either frozen or at room temperature before DNA extraction. The germline V gene provides CDR1 LGHNT and CDR2 FRNRAP. From its cysteine to its phenylalanine, the CDR3 spans 13 amino acids. Left in the record is the CDR3 DNA by itself, 39 bases read in frame from the first base.

TCRbeta CDR3 regions were amplified from genomic DNA using the immunoSEQ Assay, a bias-controlled multiplex PCR. The source study handled its data this way. Within the assay, amplification of reference gene primers was used to estimate how many nucleated cells each sample contained. To quantify the absolute abundance of each unique TCRbeta CDR3 rearrangement, sequence reads were collapsed and filtered. For each sample, productive Simpson clonality was calculated by taking the square root of Simpson's diversity index across productive rearrangements. TCRdb took over this immuneACCESS table, retaining in-frame rearrangements with V and J assigned. Such tables are incomplete; in checked studies, under half of the missing clones stem from an unresolved V gene, and the remainder is unexplained. Clonal size and the V and J genes are those of that table, whereas D and trimming came from the DNA. This sample is represented by approximately 220,000 clones; about 90% of them were singletons. 3.5% to 4% of the sample comes from the top ten.

The chain couples TRBV12-5 to TRBJ1-1, with the identity of the D gene unclear. The clonotype comes from a woman aged 25 to 39 with acute COVID-19. The material sequenced was PBMCs or T cells enriched from blood (not recorded which). The DNA sequence is as follows: TGTGCTAGTGGTTTAGCCGGGAACTCTGAAGCTTTCTTT. Its amino acids are CASGLAGNSEAFF.